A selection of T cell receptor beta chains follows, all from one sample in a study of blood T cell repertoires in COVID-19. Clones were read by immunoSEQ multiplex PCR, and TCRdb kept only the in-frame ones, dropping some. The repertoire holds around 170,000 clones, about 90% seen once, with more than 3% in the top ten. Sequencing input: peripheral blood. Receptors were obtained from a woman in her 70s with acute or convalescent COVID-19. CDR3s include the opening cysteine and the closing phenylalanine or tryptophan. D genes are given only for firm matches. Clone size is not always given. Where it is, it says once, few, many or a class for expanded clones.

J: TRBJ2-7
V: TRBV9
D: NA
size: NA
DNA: TGTGCCAGCAGCGTAGAGGGGGGGAACACCTACGAGCAGTACTTC
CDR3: CASSVEGGNTYEQYF

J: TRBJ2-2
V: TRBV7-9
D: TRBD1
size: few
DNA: TGTGCCAGCAGCTTCGGGACAGGGGGCCCCGGGGAGCTGTTTTTT
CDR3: CASSFGTGGPGELFF

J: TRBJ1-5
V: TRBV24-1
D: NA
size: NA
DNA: TGTGCCACCAGTGATCCAGGGTTAGGTCAGCCCCAGCATTTT
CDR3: CATSDPGLGQPQHF

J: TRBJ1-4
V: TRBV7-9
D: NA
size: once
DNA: TGTGCCAGCAGCCTCGGGGGGGCTAATGAAAAACTGTTTTTT
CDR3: CASSLGGANEKLFF

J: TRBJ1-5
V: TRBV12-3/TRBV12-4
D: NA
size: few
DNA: TGTGCCAGCAGTTTTTCGACGGGTCAGCCCCAGCATTTT
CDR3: CASSFSTGQPQHF

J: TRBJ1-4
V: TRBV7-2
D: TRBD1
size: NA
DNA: TGTGCCAGCAGCTTTCCCGGACAGGGCGCACACGAAAAACTGTTTTTT
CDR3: CASSFPGQGAHEKLFF

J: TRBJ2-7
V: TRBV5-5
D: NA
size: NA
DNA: TGTGCCAGCAGCTTGATGAGGGGGGGCATTTACGAGCAGTACTTC
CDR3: CASSLMRGGIYEQYF

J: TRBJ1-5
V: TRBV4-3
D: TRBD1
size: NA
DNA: TGCGCCAGCAGCCAAGATCCACAGGGGGCCTCCAATCAGCCCCAGCATTTT
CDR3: CASSQDPQGASNQPQHF

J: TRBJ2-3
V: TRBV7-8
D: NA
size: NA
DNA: TGTGCCAGCAGAAATAGCGGAGTCGGCACAGATACGCAGTATTTT
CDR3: CASRNSGVGTDTQYF

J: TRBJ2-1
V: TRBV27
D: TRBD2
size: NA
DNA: TGTGCCAGCAGTTACCGACTAGCGGGGGGTAACAATGAGCAGTTCTTC
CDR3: CASSYRLAGGNNEQFF

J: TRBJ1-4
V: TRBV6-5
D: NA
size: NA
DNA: TGTGCCAGTCGCGTCGGGTCAACTAATGAAAAACTGTTTTTT
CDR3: CASRVGSTNEKLFF

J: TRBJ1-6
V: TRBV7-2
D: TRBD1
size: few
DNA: TGTGCCAGCAGCGTTCAGGGGGCGGTTAATTCACCCCTCCACTTT
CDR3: CASSVQGAVNSPLHF

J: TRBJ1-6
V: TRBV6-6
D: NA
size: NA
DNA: TGTGCCAGCAGCCCCCCGACACCGCACAGTTCACCCCTCCACTTT
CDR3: CASSPPTPHSSPLHF

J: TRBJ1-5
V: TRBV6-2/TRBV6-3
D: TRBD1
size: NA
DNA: TGTGCCAGCAGTTACCGACAGGGTGGATTCCAGCCCCAGCATTTT
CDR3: CASSYRQGGFQPQHF

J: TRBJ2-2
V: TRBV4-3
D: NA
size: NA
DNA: TGCGCCAGCAGCCAAGATCGGAGGGGTACGAACACCGGGGAGCTGTTTTTT
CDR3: CASSQDRRGTNTGELFF

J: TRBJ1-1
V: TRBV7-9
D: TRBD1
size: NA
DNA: TGTGCCAGCAGCTTAGTTTCACAGGGGGTGGAAGCTTTCTTT
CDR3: CASSLVSQGVEAFF

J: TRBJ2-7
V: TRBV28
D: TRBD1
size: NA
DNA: TGTGCCAGCAGTTCGCCGGGACAGGGACCCTACGAGCAGTACTTC
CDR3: CASSSPGQGPYEQYF

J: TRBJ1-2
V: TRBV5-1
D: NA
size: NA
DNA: TGCGCCAGCAGCCCGACAGCCAACTATGGCTACACCTTC
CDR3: CASSPTANYGYTF

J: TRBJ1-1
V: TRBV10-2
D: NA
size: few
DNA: TGCGCCAGCAGGATCGACAGCGCGGCTTTCTTT
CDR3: CASRIDSAAFF

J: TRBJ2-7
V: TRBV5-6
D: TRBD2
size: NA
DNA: TGTGCCAGCAGCTTGTCCCCTAGCGGGAGTTACGAGCAGTACTTC
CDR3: CASSLSPSGSYEQYF

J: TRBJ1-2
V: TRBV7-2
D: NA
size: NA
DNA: TGTGCCAGCAGCTTAGGCAGGCGTAACTATGGCTACACCTTC
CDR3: CASSLGRRNYGYTF

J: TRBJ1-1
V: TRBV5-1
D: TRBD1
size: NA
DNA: TGCGCCAGCACAAATACAGGGGGCCGCACTGAAGCTTTCTTT
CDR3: CASTNTGGRTEAFF

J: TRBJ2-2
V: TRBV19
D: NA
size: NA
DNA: TGTGCCAGTGGTAACAGGGCCGGGGAGCTGTTTTTT
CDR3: CASGNRAGELFF

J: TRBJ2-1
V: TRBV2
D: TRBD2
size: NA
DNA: TGTGCCAGCAGCGAGGGGACTAGCGGGTCATGGGAGCAGTTCTTC
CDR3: CASSEGTSGSWEQFF

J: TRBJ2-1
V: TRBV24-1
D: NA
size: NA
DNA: TGTGCCACCAGTGACGCGGGGACGGTCTCCTACAATGAGCAGTTCTTC
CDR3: CATSDAGTVSYNEQFF

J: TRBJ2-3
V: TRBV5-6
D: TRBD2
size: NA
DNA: TGTGCCAGCAGCTTTGTAGCGGGGGTAGATACGCAGTATTTT
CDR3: CASSFVAGVDTQYF

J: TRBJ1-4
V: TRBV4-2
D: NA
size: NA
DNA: TGTGCCAGCAGCCAAGGGGGAGGGGTTGGAGAAAAACTGTTTTTT
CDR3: CASSQGGGVGEKLFF

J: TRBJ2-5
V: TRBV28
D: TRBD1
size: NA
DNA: TGTGCCAGCAGTCCTCCGGACAGGCTACAACGGACCCAGTACTTC
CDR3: CASSPPDRLQRTQYF

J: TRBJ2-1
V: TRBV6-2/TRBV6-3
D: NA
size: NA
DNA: TGTGCCAGCAGTTACTCCACAGTGGCTCAGTTCTTC
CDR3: CASSYSTVAQFF

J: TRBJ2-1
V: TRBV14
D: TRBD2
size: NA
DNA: TGTGCCAGCAGCCAGCTAGCGGGAGTAGGCAATGAGCAGTTCTTC
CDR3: CASSQLAGVGNEQFF

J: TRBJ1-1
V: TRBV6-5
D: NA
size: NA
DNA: TGTGCCAGCAGAGGGGTAAGAAGGAACACTGAAGCTTTCTTT
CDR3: CASRGVRRNTEAFF

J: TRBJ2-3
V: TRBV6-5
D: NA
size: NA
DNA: TGTGCCAGCGCGGGACCAGAAGGGACAGATACGCAGTATTTT
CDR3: CASAGPEGTDTQYF

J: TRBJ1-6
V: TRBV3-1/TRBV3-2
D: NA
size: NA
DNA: TGTGCCAGCAGCCAGGGCCCGGCCCAGTCACCCCTCCACTTT
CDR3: CASSQGPAQSPLHF

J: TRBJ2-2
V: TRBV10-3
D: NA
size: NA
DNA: TGTGCCATCAGAGCACTTAGAGGCGGCACCGGGGAGCTGTTTTTT
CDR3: CAIRALRGGTGELFF

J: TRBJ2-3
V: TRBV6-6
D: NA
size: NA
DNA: TGTGCCAGCAGGGTACTGGAGCGCTGGGCGCAGTATTTT
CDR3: CASRVLERWAQYF

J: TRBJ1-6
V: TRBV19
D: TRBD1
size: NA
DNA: TGTGCCGCCGGGACAGCGAATTCACCCCTCCACTTT
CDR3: CAAGTANSPLHF

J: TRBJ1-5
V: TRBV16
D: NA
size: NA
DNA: TGTGCCAGCAGCCAACGAAGTGAGGGCAATCAGCCCCAGCATTTT
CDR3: CASSQRSEGNQPQHF

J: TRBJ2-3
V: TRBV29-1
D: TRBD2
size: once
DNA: TGCAGCGCTCCTAGCGGGGGGTCCACAGATACGCAGTATTTT
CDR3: CSAPSGGSTDTQYF

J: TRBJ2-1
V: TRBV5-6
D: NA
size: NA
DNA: TGTGCCAGCAGCCCTATGAGGGCCTATGAGCAGTTCTTC
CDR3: CASSPMRAYEQFF

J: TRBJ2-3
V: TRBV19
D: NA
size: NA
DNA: TGTGCCAGTAGTTCACCGACCCGGGCAGATACGCAGTATTTT
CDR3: CASSSPTRADTQYF

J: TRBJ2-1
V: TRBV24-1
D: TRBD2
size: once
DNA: TGTGCCACCAGTGATGGGCTAGCGGCTGAGCAGTTCTTC
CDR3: CATSDGLAAEQFF

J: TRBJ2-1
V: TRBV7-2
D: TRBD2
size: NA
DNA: TGTGCCAGCAGCTTAGCGCCACTAGCGGGGGGCAATGAGCAGTTCTTC
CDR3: CASSLAPLAGGNEQFF

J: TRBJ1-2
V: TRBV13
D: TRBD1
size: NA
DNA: TGTGCCAGCAGCTTAGGCCTCTCTGGGGACAGGAGCTATTACGGCTACACCTTC
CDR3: CASSLGLSGDRSYYGYTF

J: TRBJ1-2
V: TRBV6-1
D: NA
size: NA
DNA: TGTGCCAGCAGTGAAGCCTGGACAGTCAACTATGGCTACACCTTC
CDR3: CASSEAWTVNYGYTF

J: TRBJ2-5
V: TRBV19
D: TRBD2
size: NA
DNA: TGTGCCAGTAGCCCGGGACTAGACGAAGAGACCCAGTACTTC
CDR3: CASSPGLDEETQYF

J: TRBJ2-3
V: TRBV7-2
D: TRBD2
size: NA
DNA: TGTGCCAGCAGCTTAGTCAGTGGCGGGAGGGGAACAGATACGCAGTATTTT
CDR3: CASSLVSGGRGTDTQYF

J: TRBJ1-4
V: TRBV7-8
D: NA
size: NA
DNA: TGTGCCAGCAGCTTAGGCGGGGTTCCGAATGAAAAACTGTTTTTT
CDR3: CASSLGGVPNEKLFF

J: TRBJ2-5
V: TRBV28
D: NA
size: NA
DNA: TGTGCCAGCAGAGGGGGGGCGGTGATACAAGAGACCCAGTACTTC
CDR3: CASRGGAVIQETQYF

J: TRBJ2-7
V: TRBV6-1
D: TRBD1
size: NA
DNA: TGTGCCAGCAGTGAATGGAGAGGGACAGGGTCCCCGGGCGAGCAGTACTTC
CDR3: CASSEWRGTGSPGEQYF

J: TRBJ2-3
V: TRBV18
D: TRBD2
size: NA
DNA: TGTGCCAGCTCACCACCGGGACTAGCAGGGGATACGCAGTATTTT
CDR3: CASSPPGLAGDTQYF

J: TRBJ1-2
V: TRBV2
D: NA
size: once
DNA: TGTGCCAGCAGTGAGGACAGAGGAGCTTACACCTTC
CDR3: CASSEDRGAYTF

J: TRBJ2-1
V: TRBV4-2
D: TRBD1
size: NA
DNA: TGTGCCAGCAGCCAAGGGACAGGGGTCGCCTATGAGCAGTTCTTC
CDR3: CASSQGTGVAYEQFF

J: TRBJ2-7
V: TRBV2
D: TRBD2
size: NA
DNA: TGTGCCAGCAGTGTTAAGCGGGAGGGATACGAGCAGTACTTC
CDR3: CASSVKREGYEQYF

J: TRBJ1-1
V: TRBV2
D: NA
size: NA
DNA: TGTGCCAGCAGTGAACGGGCCAAGCGGACTGAAGCTTTCTTT
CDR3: CASSERAKRTEAFF

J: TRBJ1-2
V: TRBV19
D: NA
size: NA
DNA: TGTGCCAGTAGTATGCAGGGGTACTATGGCTACACCTTC
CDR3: CASSMQGYYGYTF

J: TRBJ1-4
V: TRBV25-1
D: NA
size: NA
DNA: TGTGCCAGCAGTCCGGGGTTTAATGAAAAACTGTTTTTT
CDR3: CASSPGFNEKLFF

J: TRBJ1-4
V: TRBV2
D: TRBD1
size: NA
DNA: TGTGCCAGCAGCCGGACAGGGGTTGGGGAAAAACTGTTTTTT
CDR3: CASSRTGVGEKLFF

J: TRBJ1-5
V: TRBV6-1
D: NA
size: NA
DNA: TGTGCCAGCAGAACCCCCTCCCTAGGCGATCAGCCCCAGCATTTT
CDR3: CASRTPSLGDQPQHF

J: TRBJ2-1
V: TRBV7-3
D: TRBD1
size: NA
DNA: TGTGCCAGCAGCTTGACCGGGACAGGGGCCTACAATGAGCAGTTCTTC
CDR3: CASSLTGTGAYNEQFF